Listed below are T cell receptor beta chains from one sample, sequenced in a study of T cells in Graves' hyperthyroidism and ophthalmopathy. TCRdb re-analysed the multiplex PCR reads in MiXCR, keeping a single row per CDR3 protein. This table has under 650,000 distinct CDR3 sequences, about 16% appearing once. Sequenced material: blood. The receptor set was obtained from a woman in her 30s with Graves' hyperthyroidism. Each CDR3 is given with its conserved first and last residue. A D gene is named only where the DNA matches it firmly. The size field is filled for only some rows; it gives once, few, many or a size class.

J gene,V gene,D gene,clone size,CDR3 DNA,CDR3 protein
TRBJ2-7,TRBV5-1,TRBD2,many,TGCGCCAGCACCCCAGCGGGGGCAACCTACGAGCAGTACTTC,CASTPAGATYEQYF
TRBJ1-1,TRBV2,TRBD1,.,TGTGCCAGCAGTGAAGCAGGGTACAGGGGTCTACCCACTGAAGCTTTCTTT,CASSEAGYRGLPTEAFF
TRBJ2-3,TRBV5-1,.,few,TGCGCCAGCAGCTTGCGGTCCCTAGCGAATCCCACAGATACGCAGTATTTT,CASSLRSLANPTDTQYF
TRBJ2-3,TRBV9,TRBD2,many,TGTGCCAGCAGCGTACCTAGCGGGAGGACTACCACAGATACGCAGTATTTT,CASSVPSGRTTTDTQYF
TRBJ2-1,TRBV12-3/TRBV12-4,TRBD2,few,TGTGCCAGCAGCCCTAGCGGGAGAGGGGTCAATGAGCAGTTCTTC,CASSPSGRGVNEQFF
TRBJ1-1,TRBV6-2/TRBV6-3,.,many,TGTGCCAGCAGTTACACGACGAACACTGAAGCTTTCTTT,CASSYTTNTEAFF
TRBJ2-1,TRBV9,.,.,TGTGCCAGCAGCGTAGAGGTGGGGGAGTCAACGAGGAATGAGCAGTTCTTC,CASSVEVGESTRNEQFF
TRBJ2-2,TRBV9,TRBD2,.,TGTGCCAGCAGCCCCACGACTAGCGGGATAGCCGGGGAGCTGTTTTTT,CASSPTTSGIAGELFF
TRBJ2-7,TRBV10-2,TRBD1,many,TGCGCCAGCAGTGAGCCGGGACAGGCTTTCCACGAGCAGTACTTC,CASSEPGQAFHEQYF
TRBJ2-1,TRBV6-1,.,.,TGTGCCAGTTTCGCGAAGCAGTTCTTC,CASFAKQFF
TRBJ2-1,TRBV28,TRBD2,many,TGTGCCAGCAGTCCTCTAGGACTAGCGGGAGCAAATGAGCAGTTCTTC,CASSPLGLAGANEQFF
TRBJ2-7,TRBV27,.,few,TGTGCCAGCAGCCAGGGACCGGGCTACGAGCAGTACTTC,CASSQGPGYEQYF
TRBJ1-2,TRBV30,.,many,TGTGCCTGCAACAGGAGAGCTAACTATGGCTACACCTTC,CACNRRANYGYTF
TRBJ1-2,TRBV5-1,.,many,TGCGCCAGCAGCACTTCCGGGACGGACTATGGCTACACCTTC,CASSTSGTDYGYTF
TRBJ1-5,TRBV28,.,few,TGTGCCAGCAGCCAAATATTGGGAGGTGCGGATCAGCCCCAGCATTTT,CASSQILGGADQPQHF
TRBJ2-2,TRBV3-1,.,many,TGTGCCAGCAGCCAAGGATACGGTAACGGGGAGCTGTTTTTT,CASSQGYGNGELFF
TRBJ1-3,TRBV30,.,few,TGTGCCTGGAGTGTGAAGATCCCGGGTGTCTCTGGAAACACCATATATTTT,CAWSVKIPGVSGNTIYF
TRBJ2-7,TRBV6-1,.,many,TGTGCCAGCATCCTGGCCGCCGGCGGCGAGCAGTACTTC,CASILAAGGEQYF
TRBJ2-5,TRBV29-1,.,few,TGCAGCGTTGCCCCCGGGACGGAGGAGACCCAGTACTTC,CSVAPGTEETQYF
TRBJ1-1,TRBV12-3/TRBV12-4,.,few,TGTGCCAGCAGTTTTTGGGATAACACTGAAGCTTTCTTT,CASSFWDNTEAFF
TRBJ2-3,TRBV19,.,few,TGTGCCAGTAGTATAGGGCTGGCTAGCAGCACAGATACGCAGTATTTT,CASSIGLASSTDTQYF
TRBJ2-7,TRBV20-1,TRBD1,few,TGCAGTGCCACGACAGGGGGCTACGAGCAGTACTTC,CSATTGGYEQYF
TRBJ2-5,TRBV5-1,.,.,TGCGCCAGCAGCTTGAGGGTTAGGGTTAACCAAGAGACCCAGTACTTC,CASSLRVRVNQETQYF
TRBJ2-7,TRBV20-1,.,many,TGCAGTGCTAGAGATGACGACTCCGACTACGAGCAGTACTTC,CSARDDDSDYEQYF
TRBJ2-2,TRBV5-8,TRBD2,few,TGTGCCAGCAGCTCACGGGAGGGGTTGAACACCGGGGAGCTGTTTTTT,CASSSREGLNTGELFF
TRBJ1-3,TRBV28,TRBD1,.,TGTGCCAGCAGTTACCCGGGACAGGAAGGAATACCTGGAAACACCATATATTTT,CASSYPGQEGIPGNTIYF
TRBJ2-5,TRBV12-3/TRBV12-4,TRBD2,many,TGTGCCAGCAGCCTAAGCGGGGGACTGCAGCAAGAGACCCAGTACTTC,CASSLSGGLQQETQYF
TRBJ1-5,TRBV5-4,.,.,TGTGCCAGCACCTGGAGCCGCGGGAGCGCAACGCAGCATTTT,CASTWSRGSATQHF
TRBJ1-6,TRBV6-5,.,.,TGTGCCAGCACTTGGGACAATAATTCACCCCTCCACTTT,CASTWDNNSPLHF
TRBJ2-5,TRBV20-1,.,many,TGCAGTGCTAGCCACCAAGAGACCCAGTACTTC,CSASHQETQYF
TRBJ2-1,TRBV6-1,.,few,TGTGCCAGCTCCCAAAGGGGGGACCTTTCCTACAATGAGCAGTTCTTC,CASSQRGDLSYNEQFF
TRBJ2-5,TRBV28,TRBD2,many,TGTGCCACCCATCGATGGGAGGGGCAAGAGACCCAGTACTTC,CATHRWEGQETQYF
TRBJ1-1,TRBV28,.,many,TGTGCCAGCAGCCCCATCATGAACACTGAAGCTTTCTTT,CASSPIMNTEAFF
TRBJ2-1,TRBV20-1,TRBD2,many,TGCAGTGCTGATGAGGGAGGCCCGGGCGGGGGTGAGCAGTTCTTC,CSADEGGPGGGEQFF
TRBJ2-2,TRBV7-3,TRBD2,.,TGTGCCAGCAGCTATACTAGCGGGAGTGGGGAGCTGTTTTTT,CASSYTSGSGELFF
TRBJ2-7,TRBV12-3/TRBV12-4,.,.,TGTGCCAGCAGTTTAAGAAGCGGAGCGGCCTACGAGCAGTACTTC,CASSLRSGAAYEQYF
TRBJ2-3,TRBV10-3,TRBD1,many,TGTGCCACCAACCGCCGGGACAGGGAGCGCGCGCAGTATTTT,CATNRRDRERAQYF
TRBJ2-3,TRBV10-3,TRBD2,.,TGTGCCATCAGTGAGAGGGGGACTAGCGGCACAGATACGCAGTATTTT,CAISERGTSGTDTQYF
TRBJ2-7,TRBV25-1,TRBD2,few,TGTGCCAGCAGTGAGGGACTAGCGGGAGGCTCCTACGAGCAGTACTTC,CASSEGLAGGSYEQYF
TRBJ1-1,TRBV13,TRBD1,many,TGTGCCAGCAGCCTCGGGACAGGGACGACTGAAGCTTTCTTT,CASSLGTGTTEAFF
TRBJ2-7,TRBV7-2,.,few,TGTGCCAGCAGCTTAGATATTCAAGGGGAGCAGTACTTC,CASSLDIQGEQYF
TRBJ2-2,TRBV6-1,TRBD2,.,TGTGCCAGCAGTGAAGGCTCGGGAGGGGGCGGGGAGCTGTTTTTT,CASSEGSGGGGELFF
TRBJ2-3,TRBV20-1,TRBD2,many,TGCAGTGCTATAGGTAGCGGGGGTGTTACAGATACGCAGTATTTT,CSAIGSGGVTDTQYF
TRBJ2-1,TRBV5-1,TRBD2,many,TGCGCCAGCAGCTCGTATTCGGGACTAGCGGGGAATGAGCAGTTCTTC,CASSSYSGLAGNEQFF
TRBJ2-2,TRBV11-2,TRBD1,.,TGTGCCAGCAGCTTAGCTCACAGGGGCAGTACCGGGGAGCTGTTTTTT,CASSLAHRGSTGELFF
TRBJ2-6,TRBV6-2/TRBV6-3,.,many,TGTGCCAGCAGCCTCAGGCGCTCTGGGGCCAACGTCCTGACTTTC,CASSLRRSGANVLTF
TRBJ1-2,TRBV28,.,few,TGTGCCAGCAGACAAGGGGGGGACTATGGCTACACCTTC,CASRQGGDYGYTF